This TCR beta chain was sequenced in a study of shared clonotypes between healthy human individuals. Background on the study: For every donor, three CD4 naive, three CD4 memory, two CD8 naive and one CD8 memory plates were used. Study-wide points: Shared across a few donors were around 4.7% of the naive CD4 clonotypes.

Per the germline V gene, CDR1 is ENHRY and CDR2 is SYGVKD. This CDR3 spans 14 amino acids. After removal of 10 bases from V and 2 bases from J, the junction contained 7 bases not matched to a gene. Turning to this clone: Its antigen is not identified.

Produced via immunoSEQ multiplex PCR; TCRdb's table is partial and in-frame only. The table lists roughly 1,500,000 clones, approximately 98.5% of them singletons. This sequence originates from a young man in good health. Sequenced input: naive CD4+ T cells sorted from blood. Described subset: CD45RA+ positively selected. V and J are TRBV10-3 and TRBJ2-3; TRBD2 matches 9 bases. CDR3: CATMTSGDTDTQYF. CDR3 in DNA: TGTGCCACCATGACTAGCGGTGACACAGATACGCAGTATTTT.